Shown below are 24 T cell receptor beta chains from a single sample sequenced in a study of regulatory T cells in long-lasting Graves disease. Regarding time point: newly diagnosed GD, antithyroid drugs for less than 3 months. Isolated PBMC RNA provided the starting material for the TCR library. CDR3 regions were amplified by Arm-PCR using iRepertoire HTBI primers to build TCR beta libraries. TCRdb fed the multiplex PCR reads into MiXCR, producing one record per CDR3 protein. Here the sample spans hundreds of thousands of distinct CDR3 sequences, 15% to 20% being singletons. These data also featured in a second study, about T cells in Graves' hyperthyroidism and ophthalmopathy.

Source: peripheral blood mononuclear cells (PBMCs), taken at new diagnosis, from a patient treated with antithyroid drugs. The receptor source for this set is a woman aged 30 to 39 with Graves disease.

This clonotype has at least ten counts. The chain has TRBV20-1 and TRBJ1-2; the match to TRBD1 covers 7 bases. The CDR3 totals 12 residues. Germline V gene data show CDR1 as DFQATT and CDR2 as SNEGSKA (reference sequence). The V gene end was trimmed by 4 bases and the J gene end by 6 bases; junction bases not matched to a gene: 5. The CDR3 DNA reads as TGCAGTGCTACTGGGACAGCTGATGGCTACACCTTC. This sequence encodes CSATGTADGYTF.

The table lists this clonotype with many counts. The V and J genes are TRBV20-1 and TRBJ1-1; unclear D gene. Germline CDR1 and CDR2: DFQATT and SNEGSKA (reference sequence). V gave up 2 bases and J gave up 0 bases, with 10 bases separating them. The CDR3 contains 14 residues. CDR3 in DNA: TGCAGTGCTAGATTCGAAGGGATGAACACTGAAGCTTTCTTT. Translation: CSARFEGMNTEAFF.

Note on this clonotype: An end of the junction does not agree with germline; a read error may underlie this. V gene TRBV5-6 combines with J gene TRBJ2-7, with a weak D call TRBD1 (6 bases). Germline V gene data show CDR1 as SGHDT and CDR2 as YYEEEE. The CDR3 spans 14 residues. The CDR3 nucleotides are TGTGCCAGCAGATTGGGGGCATCCTCCTACGAGCAGTACTTC. It encodes CASRLGASSYEQYF.

The V and J genes are TRBV4-1 and TRBJ2-3; 9 nucleotides line up with TRBD2. The germline V gene encodes CDR1 MGHRA and CDR2 YSYEKL. CDR3 length equals 16 residues. The V segment lost 1 base and the J segment 2 bases; nucleotides outside the gene matches: 4. In DNA form, the CDR3 reads TGCGCCAGCAGCCAAGGACTAGCGGAGAACACAGATACGCAGTATTTT. Amino acids: CASSQGLAENTDTQYF.

This clonotype was recorded at least ten times. Written as DNA, the CDR3 is TGTGCCAGCAGTTATAACAGGGGCGATGGCTATGGCTACACCTTC. This sequence encodes CASSYNRGDGYGYTF. V and J are TRBV12-3 or TRBV12-4 and TRBJ1-2; 7 bases match TRBD1. This CDR3 has 15 amino acids. V dropped 4 bases and J dropped 4; count of bases not matched to a gene: 9.

This clonotype was detected ten times or more. The chain links TRBV20-1 to TRBJ1-5, with D perhaps matching TRBD1 (5 bases). Germline-derived CDR1 and CDR2 are DFQATT and SNEGSKA (reference sequence). This CDR3 spans 13 amino acids. With 5 bases removed from V and 2 bases from J, the gap between germline ends came to 10 bases. Here the CDR3 reads CSAQQGGNQPQHF. For the CDR3, the DNA is TGCAGTGCTCAGCAGGGTGGCAATCAGCCCCAGCATTTT.

This clonotype was observed many times. This chain uses TRBV5-1 with TRBJ1-1; no clear D. Germline V gene data show CDR1 as SGHRS and CDR2 as YFSETQ. V dropped 0 bases and J dropped 4 bases, with 10 bases sitting between them. The CDR3 length is 14 residues. CDR3 sequence: CASSLGPGSTEAFF. CDR3 nucleotide sequence: TGCGCCAGCAGCTTGGGACCCGGCAGCACTGAAGCTTTCTTT.

This sequence joins TRBV19 and TRBJ2-2; perhaps TRBD1 as D (6 bases). Trimming took 6 bases from V and 3 from J, leaving 11 bases between them. This CDR3 spans 14 amino acids. Germline assignment: CDR1 LNHDA and CDR2 SQIVND (reference sequence). The CDR3 DNA reads as TGTGCCAGTAGGATTCAGGGGCACACCGGGGAGCTGTTTTTT. Its translation: CASRIQGHTGELFF.

There are a few counts of this clonotype. J is TRBJ2-1 and V is TRBV2; tentatively, D is TRBD1 (5 bases). The CDR3 consists of 17 residues. Germline V gene data show CDR1 as SNHLY and CDR2 as FYNNEI. V was cut by 5 bases and J by 0 bases, with 17 bases left in between. CDR3 sequence reads: CASSPHPDRSSYNEQFF. In DNA, the CDR3 is TGTGCCAGCAGTCCCCACCCAGACAGAAGCTCCTACAATGAGCAGTTCTTC.

This clonotype has ten or more counts. The V call is TRBV28, the J call TRBJ2-1; 9 bases match TRBD2. V dropped 1 base and J dropped 8; count of bases not matched to a gene: 12. Germline V gene data show CDR1 as MDHEN and CDR2 as SYDVKM. The CDR3 totals 17 residues. CDR3 nucleotide sequence: TGTGCCAGCAGTTTATCCTTGATAGCGGGAGAGGTGTATGAGCAGTTCTTC. Translation: CASSLSLIAGEVYEQFF.

The chain has TRBV6-1 and TRBJ1-2, with TRBD1 matching 8 bases. The germline CDR1 and CDR2 sequences are MNHNS and SASEGT. This CDR3 contains 14 residues. The ends lost 7 bases at V and 5 bases at J; junction bases unmatched: 9. Here the CDR3 DNA reads TGTGCCAGCAAGTCGGCAGGGGGCGGTTATGGCTACACCTTC. Its translation is CASKSAGGGYGYTF.

This clonotype was seen many times. The gene calls are TRBV28 and TRBJ2-7; maybe TRBD1 (7 bases). The V end was cut by 7 bases, the J end by 4 bases, with 17 bases between. The CDR3 consists of 14 residues. Looked up from germline, CDR1 is MDHEN and CDR2 is SYDVKM. CDR3 sequence: CASTSGGNEYEQYF. The DNA for the CDR3 is TGTGCCAGCACCTCAGGGGGGAACGAGTACGAGCAGTACTTC.

This clonotype was seen repeatedly, ten times or more. The chain couples TRBV6-5 to TRBJ1-2; 9 bases line up with TRBD1. V lost 3 bases to trimming and J lost 7 bases; unmatched junction nucleotides: 15. The germline gives CDR1 MNHEY, CDR2 SVGAGI. The CDR3 is 17 residues long. CDR3 in DNA: TGTGCCAGCAGTTATGTTGGGACAGGGAATCCCAGCTCTGGCTACACCTTC. This translates into CASSYVGTGNPSSGYTF.

This clonotype was detected only a few times. In DNA, the CDR3 is TGTGCCACCAGTGATCCGCGGGGGGTACAGCCCCAGCATTTT. Protein product: CATSDPRGVQPQHF. V usage is TRBV24-1 and J usage is TRBJ1-5; TRBD1 is a possible D gene (5 bases). Germline V gene lookup returns CDR1 KGHDR and CDR2 SFDVKD. The CDR3 runs to 14 residues. V was cut by 3 bases and J by 7 bases, with 12 bases left in between.

There are a few counts of this clonotype. V usage is TRBV29-1 and J usage is TRBJ2-7, with no clear D. This CDR3 has 13 residues. Germline CDR1 reads SQVTM; CDR2 reads ANQGSEA. V was trimmed by 4 bases and J by 3 bases, leaving 13 bases between them. In DNA form, the CDR3 reads TGCAGCGTTGTATTTCCAGATTACTACGAGCAGTACTTC. Translating it yields CSVVFPDYYEQYF.

The sample holds many counts of this clonotype. The chain carries TRBV2 and TRBJ2-4, with D possibly TRBD1 on 6 matching bases. This CDR3 contains 17 residues. Germline-derived CDR1 and CDR2 are SNHLY and FYNNEI. Trimming pared 1 base from V and 0 bases from J, leaving 13 bases between. The CDR3: CASSEGAGTLAKNIQYF. In nucleotides, the CDR3 is TGTGCCAGCAGTGAAGGGGCAGGGACACTAGCCAAAAACATTCAGTACTTC. The full variable domain, with the rest looked up from reference TRBV2 and TRBJ2-4, is EPEVTQTPSHQVTQMGQEVILRCVPISNHLYFYWYRQILGQKVEFLVSFYNNEISEKSEIFDDQFSVERPDGSNFTLKIRSTKLEDSAMYFCASSEGAGTLAKNIQYFGAGTRLSVL.

There are a few counts of this clonotype. This chain links TRBV14 with TRBJ2-3; D call uncertain. Germline-derived CDR1 and CDR2 are SGHDN and FVKESK. CDR3 length: 14 amino acids. V was clipped by 4 bases and J by 2 bases, with 10 bases between them. The DNA of the CDR3 is TGTGCCAGCAGCCCGCAGAAACACACAGATACGCAGTATTTT. The encoded protein is CASSPQKHTDTQYF. The whole variable domain, remainder taken from reference TRBV14 and TRBJ2-3, is EAGVTQFPSHSVIEKGQTVTLRCDPISGHDNLYWYRRVMGKEIKFLLHFVKESKQDESGMPNNRFLAERTGGTYSTLKVQPAELEDSGVYFCASSPQKHTDTQYFGPGTRLTVL.

This clonotype was found many times. The genes are TRBV12-3 or TRBV12-4 and TRBJ2-1; D is unclear. V was shortened by 1 base and J by 3 bases, with 4 bases between the two germline ends. The CDR3 covers 13 residues. DNA for the CDR3: TGTGCCAGCAGTTTAGGCATCTACAATGAGCAGTTCTTC. Protein: CASSLGIYNEQFF.

J is TRBJ1-4 and V is TRBV5-1, with D possibly matching TRBD1 (5 bases). V was shortened by 2 bases and J by 5 bases, with 19 bases between the two germline ends. From germline, CDR1 is SGHRS and CDR2 YFSETQ. The length of the CDR3 is 17 residues. CDR3 region: CASSFAPGPGLNEKLFF. CDR3 DNA sequence: TGCGCCAGCAGCTTTGCGCCCGGCCCGGGGCTAAATGAAAAACTGTTTTTT.

This clonotype has ten or more counts. The rearrangement uses TRBV28 and TRBJ2-1, with 11 positions matching TRBD2. CDR3 length: 16 amino acids. The germline gives CDR1 MDHEN, CDR2 SYDVKM. V lost 4 bases, J lost 2 bases, and 4 bases stayed unmatched. This CDR3 reads CASSSASGRTYNEQFF. CDR3 coding DNA: TGTGCCAGCAGTTCGGCTAGCGGGAGGACCTACAATGAGCAGTTCTTC.

This clonotype occurred many times. The chain is built from TRBV15 and TRBJ1-5, with D maybe TRBD1 (5 bases). The V end was cut by 0 bases, the J end by 10 bases, with 16 bases between. The CDR3 is 15 residues long. Germline lookup yields CDR1 LNHNV and CDR2 YYDKDF (reference sequence). CDR3 bases: TGTGCCACCAGCAGAGATCACCAGGGAGAGGGCCCCCAGCATTTT. It yields the protein CATSRDHQGEGPQHF.

A few counts support this clonotype. V and J are TRBV29-1 and TRBJ2-7, with TRBD2 matching over 11 bases. Germline trimming cut 6 bases from V and 1 base from J; bases unmatched to any gene: 17. CDR1 and CDR2 (germline): SQVTM, ANQGSEA. The CDR3 has 18 residues. In DNA form, the CDR3 reads TGCAGCGTGGGCTTCTGGGGGGATAGCGGGAGGGCATCCTACGAGCAGTACTTC. Translating gives CSVGFWGDSGRASYEQYF.

The chain uses TRBV20-1 and TRBJ2-6, with D perhaps matching TRBD1 or TRBD2 (5 bases each). The V and J ends lost 6 bases and 0 bases respectively, with 15 bases between them. Germline loops: CDR1 DFQATT, CDR2 SNEGSKA (reference sequence). This CDR3 region has 16 residues. The CDR3: CSAPGPLTSGANVLTF. The CDR3 DNA reads as TGCAGTGCACCGGGACCGCTTACCTCTGGGGCCAACGTCCTGACTTTC.

Only one count was recorded for this clonotype. The CDR3 loop reads CSARPQGYSNQPQHF. The CDR3 region has the DNA TGCAGTGCTAGACCGCAGGGATATAGCAATCAGCCCCAGCATTTT. This sequence joins TRBV20-1 and TRBJ1-5, with D maybe TRBD1 (5 bases). This CDR3 spans 15 amino acids. With 2 bases removed from V and 0 bases from J, the gap between germline ends came to 11 bases. Looked up from germline, CDR1 is DFQATT and CDR2 is SNEGSKA (reference sequence).